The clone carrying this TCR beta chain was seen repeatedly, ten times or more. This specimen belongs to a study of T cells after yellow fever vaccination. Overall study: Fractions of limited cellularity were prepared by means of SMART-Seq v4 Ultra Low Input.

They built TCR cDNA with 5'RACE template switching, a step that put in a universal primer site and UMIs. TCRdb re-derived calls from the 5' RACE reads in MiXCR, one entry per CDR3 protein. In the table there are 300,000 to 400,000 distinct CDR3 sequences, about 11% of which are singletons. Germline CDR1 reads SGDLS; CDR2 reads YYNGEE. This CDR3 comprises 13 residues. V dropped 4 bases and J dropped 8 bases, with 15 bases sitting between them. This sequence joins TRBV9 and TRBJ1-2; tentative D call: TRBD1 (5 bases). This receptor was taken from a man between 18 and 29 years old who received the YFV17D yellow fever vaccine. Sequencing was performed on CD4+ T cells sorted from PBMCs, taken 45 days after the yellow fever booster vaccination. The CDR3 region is CASSSTTRDGYTF. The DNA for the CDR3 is TGTGCCAGCAGCAGCACCACAAGGGACGGCTACACCTTC.